This passage covers 2 T cell receptor beta chains from one sample sequenced in a study of blood T cells in healthy people across ages. Through a sample-barcoded 5' primer and a J-beta primer mix, a second PCR was run for roughly 6 to 12 cycles. TCRdb re-analysed the 5' RACE reads in MiXCR, keeping a single row per CDR3 protein. The sample lists roughly 1 million distinct CDR3 sequences, roughly 24% occurring once. This sample was shared with a second study, whose subject was T cells of mothers and their children.

The sequencing sample was made of blood. These receptors all stem from a girl between 2 and 10 years old in good health.

This chain joins TRBV28 and TRBJ1-2, with unresolved D. V was pared by 5 bases and J by 8 bases, with 21 bases between. CDR1 MDHEN and CDR2 SYDVKM come from the germline V gene. The CDR3 loop spans 15 amino acids. CDR3 bases: TGTGCCAGCAGTCCCCCTCATTTGGTGCGTGGGGGCTACACCTTC. Amino acid sequence: CASSPPHLVRGGYTF.

This clonotype was seen a handful of times. The CDR3 loop reads CASSLKRQGVSVSETQYF. CDR3 nucleotides: TGCGCCAGCAGCTTGAAGCGGCAGGGAGTTTCAGTGTCGGAGACCCAGTACTTC. The chain joins TRBV5-1 to TRBJ2-5; tentatively, D is TRBD1 or TRBD2 (5 bases each). This CDR3 is 18 amino acids long. V was trimmed by 1 base and J by 5 bases, leaving 24 bases between them. The germline V gene has CDR1 SGHRS and CDR2 YFSETQ.